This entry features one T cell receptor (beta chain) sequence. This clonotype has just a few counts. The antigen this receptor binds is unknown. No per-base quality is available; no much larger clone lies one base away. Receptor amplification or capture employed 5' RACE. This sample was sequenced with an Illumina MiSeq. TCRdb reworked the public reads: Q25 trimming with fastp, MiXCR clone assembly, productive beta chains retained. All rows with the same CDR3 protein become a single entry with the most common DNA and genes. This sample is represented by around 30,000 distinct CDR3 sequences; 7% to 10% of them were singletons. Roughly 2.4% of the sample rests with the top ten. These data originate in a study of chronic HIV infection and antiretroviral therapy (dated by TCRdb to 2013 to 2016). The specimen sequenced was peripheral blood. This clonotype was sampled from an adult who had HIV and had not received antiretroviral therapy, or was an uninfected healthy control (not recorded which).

CDR3 reads: CSFRGLDRGPDTQYF. The nucleotide sequence is given as TGCAGCTTTCGTGGTTTGGACAGGGGCCCAGATACGCAGTATTTT. The sequence is built from TRBV29-1 and TRBJ2-3; TRBD1 agrees with 9 junctional bases. From a lookup of the germline V gene, CDR1 and CDR2 are SQVTM and ANQGSEA. V is cut back by 8 bases and J by 4 bases, with 13 bases in the junction unmatched. The CDR3 starts with the cysteine, ends with the phenylalanine, and has 15 residues. Kept here is only the CDR3 DNA, which spans 45 bases and is read in frame from base 1.